The 8 T cell receptor beta chains given below trace back to one sample, sequenced in a study of cytomegalovirus exposure and HLA in healthy donors (dated by TCRdb to the late 2010s). Library preparation employed the immunoSEQ multiplex PCR assay. For the multiplex PCR, a mixture combining 60 forward primers for TCR Vbeta segments and 13 reverse primers for TCR Jbeta segments was used. The clones in this table, taken by TCRdb from immuneACCESS, are in-frame only. Not every clone is retained; where verified, under half of the shortfall comes from an unresolved V gene, and the cause of the rest is unknown. This sample has 65,000 to 90,000 clones in its table, and more than 80% of those were observed once. The ten largest clonotypes hold 2% of the sample. Sample: PBMCs. Every receptor here comes from a woman aged 25 to 39 in good health and CMV-seronegative.

The V call is TRBV18, the J call TRBJ2-3, with TRBD1 matching 10 bases. The V and J ends lost 6 bases and 5 bases, in that order; junction bases with no gene match: 5. There are 14 residues in the CDR3. CDR1 is KGHSH and CDR2 is LQKENI in the germline V gene. The CDR3: CASSLGQGGDTQYF. As DNA, the CDR3 is TGTGCCAGCTCCCTTGGACAGGGGGGAGATACGCAGTATTTT.

The chain has TRBV5-1 and TRBJ1-2, with D perhaps matching TRBD1 (6 bases). Trimming shortened V by 4 bases and J by 5 bases, and 12 bases separated the two germline ends. This CDR3 contains 13 residues. Germline V gives CDR1 SGHRS, CDR2 YFSETQ. CDR3 in DNA: TGCGCCAGCAGCCCGGACAGAAGGTATGGCTACACCTTC. Amino acids: CASSPDRRYGYTF.

The V gene is TRBV7-3, the J gene TRBJ2-2, with 12 bases identical to TRBD2. The CDR3 consists of 18 residues. J was trimmed by 2 bases and V by 1 base; bases with no gene match: 5. Germline loops: CDR1 SGHTA, CDR2 FQGTGA. The CDR3: CASSLRGTSGLNTGELFF. The CDR3 DNA is TGTGCCAGCAGCTTAAGAGGGACTAGCGGGCTCAACACCGGGGAGCTGTTTTTT.

This clone has only one observation. The rearrangement uses TRBV6-1 and TRBJ2-5, with D unresolved. The DNA end is more similar to TRBJ2-7, so the J call may be wrong. The CDR3 sequence is 14 residues long. The germline CDR1 and CDR2 sequences are MNHNS and SASEGT. The CDR3 loop reads CASTLTEPSDEQYF. In nucleotides, the CDR3 is TGTGCCAGCACCCTTACAGAGCCGTCCGACGAGCAGTACTTC.

V usage is TRBV5-1 and J usage is TRBJ2-1, with a possible D match to TRBD2 (6 bases). Germline V lookup: CDR1 SGHRS, CDR2 YFSETQ. Trimming left V 4 bases short and J 0 bases short, with 11 bases between. CDR3 length: 15 amino acids. This CDR3 is CASSTLAASYNEQFF. The CDR3 coding sequence is TGCGCCAGCAGCACCTTAGCGGCCTCCTACAATGAGCAGTTCTTC.

The CDR3 DNA follows: TGTGCCAGCAGTGTAACTAGCGGGAGAGGAAGCAATGAGCAGTTCTTC. This translates into CASSVTSGRGSNEQFF. The chain recombines TRBV6-1 with TRBJ2-1; TRBD2 matches 11 bases. J gave up 6 bases and V 4 bases, and 8 bases lay outside the gene matches. Looked up from germline, CDR1 is MNHNS and CDR2 is SASEGT. The CDR3 runs to 16 residues.

The V and J genes are TRBV7-3 and TRBJ1-1, with D maybe TRBD1 (5 bases). The V gene lost 1 base and the J gene lost 0 bases, with 9 bases spanning the gap. Per the germline V gene, CDR1 is SGHTA and CDR2 is FQGTGA. The CDR3 consists of 15 residues. Written as DNA, the CDR3 is TGTGCCAGCAGCTTAAATGGGGGGTTGAACACTGAAGCTTTCTTT. Translation gives CASSLNGGLNTEAFF.

The rearrangement joins TRBV9 to TRBJ2-5, with 7 nucleotides matching TRBD2. With 0 bases clipped from V and 1 base from J, the junction kept 3 bases outside the gene matches. This CDR3 region has 15 residues. Per germline, CDR1 SGDLS and CDR2 YYNGEE. The CDR3 DNA reads TGTGCCAGCAGCGTAGAGACTAGCCCCCAAGAGACCCAGTACTTC. Translation gives CASSVETSPQETQYF.